This TCR beta chain was retrieved from a study of sequential checkpoint blockade in melanoma. Study summary: Arm A got nivolumab then ipilimumab; arm B the reverse, 1:1. Approximately 20 patients had tumor biopsies before treatment and at week 13.

A remark on this clone: Its antigen remains unknown.

Overall study results and limits: In arm A, pretreatment tumor clonality was associated with response. Patients with week-13 increases in T-cell fraction and clonality benefited about 30 times more often.

Treatment of the sample: randomized to nivolumab then ipilimumab (arm A) or the reverse (arm B). The V gene lost 0 bases and the J gene lost 6 bases, with 9 bases spanning the gap. The CDR3 is made up of 12 amino acids. Germline lookup yields CDR1 GTSNPN and CDR2 SVGIG (reference sequence). Sequenced by immunoSEQ multiplex PCR; TCRdb stores in-frame clones only, minus some. The sample lists around 5,100 clones, around 30% seen once, with approximately 10% in the top ten. This chain uses TRBV30 with TRBJ2-7, with D maybe TRBD1 (6 bases). The clonotype was recovered from a human donor with melanoma. The sample here was tumor tissue (inferred from file names), taken from a patient given nivolumab and ipilimumab in sequence. The CDR3 protein is CAWSVDRPEQYF. CDR3 DNA sequence: TGTGCCTGGAGTGTAGACAGGCCCGAGCAGTACTTC. Drawing the rest from reference TRBV30 and TRBJ2-7, the complete variable domain is SQTIHQWPATLVQPVGSPLSLECTVEGTSNPNLYWYRQAAGRGLQLLFYSVGIGQISSEVPQNLSASRPQDRQFILSSKKLLLSDSGFYLCAWSVDRPEQYFGPGTRLTVT.